This TCR beta chain was recorded in a study of T cells in Graves' hyperthyroidism and ophthalmopathy. At the level of the study: Blood from the periphery was taken at initial diagnosis, before any treatment.

Authors of the study amplified TCR beta CDR3 regions from RNA transcripts. HTBI primers were used for first-round RT-PCR of the TCR CDR3. TCRdb reprocessed the multiplex PCR reads via MiXCR and lists one record per CDR3 protein. The profile shows over 700,000 distinct CDR3 sequences, around 39% of them singletons. Regarding this clonotype: No antigen is known for it.

Graves' hyperthyroidism is called stable when ophthalmopathy does not progress within 18 months. Patients were aged 18 to 65, had disease duration under 2 months, and had newly diagnosed hyperthyroidism. Trimming pared 1 base from V and 1 base from J, leaving 11 bases between. Germline loops: CDR1 SGHRS, CDR2 YFSETQ. The CDR3 is 15 residues long. Study-wide points: Blood samples included most of the expanded thyroid clonotypes exceeding 0.001.

The chain combines TRBV5-1 with TRBJ1-1; D is possibly TRBD1 (6 bases). The sequenced sample was blood. The source is a young man with Graves' hyperthyroidism. The CDR3 coding sequence is TGCGCCAGCAGCTTGTATGGGGACAAGAACACTGAAGCTTTCTTT. Amino acids: CASSLYGDKNTEAFF.